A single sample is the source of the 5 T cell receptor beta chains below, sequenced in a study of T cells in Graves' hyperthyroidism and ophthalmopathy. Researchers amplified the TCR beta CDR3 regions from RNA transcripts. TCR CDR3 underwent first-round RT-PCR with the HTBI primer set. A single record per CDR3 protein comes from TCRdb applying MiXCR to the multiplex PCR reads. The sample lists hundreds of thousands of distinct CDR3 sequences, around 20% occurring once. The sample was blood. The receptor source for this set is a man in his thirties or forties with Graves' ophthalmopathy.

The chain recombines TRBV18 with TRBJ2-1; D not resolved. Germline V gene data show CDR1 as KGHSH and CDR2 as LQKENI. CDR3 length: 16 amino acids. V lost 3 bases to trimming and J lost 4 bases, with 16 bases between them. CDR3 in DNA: TGTGCCAGCTCACCGCTACCAGCCCTCGAATACAATGAGCAGTTCTTC. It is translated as CASSPLPALEYNEQFF.

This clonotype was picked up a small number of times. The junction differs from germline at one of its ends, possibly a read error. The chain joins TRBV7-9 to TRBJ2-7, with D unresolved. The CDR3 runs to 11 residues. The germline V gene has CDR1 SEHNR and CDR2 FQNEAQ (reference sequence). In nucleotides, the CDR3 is TGTGCCGGCAGCTTGCAACACGAGCAGTACTTC. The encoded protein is CAGSLQHEQYF.

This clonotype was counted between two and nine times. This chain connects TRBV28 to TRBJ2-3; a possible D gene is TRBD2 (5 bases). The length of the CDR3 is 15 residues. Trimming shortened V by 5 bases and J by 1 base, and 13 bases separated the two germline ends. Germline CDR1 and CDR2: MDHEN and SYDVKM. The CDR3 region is CASSETEAGTDTQYF. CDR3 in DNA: TGTGCCAGCAGTGAGACGGAGGCGGGCACAGATACGCAGTATTTT.

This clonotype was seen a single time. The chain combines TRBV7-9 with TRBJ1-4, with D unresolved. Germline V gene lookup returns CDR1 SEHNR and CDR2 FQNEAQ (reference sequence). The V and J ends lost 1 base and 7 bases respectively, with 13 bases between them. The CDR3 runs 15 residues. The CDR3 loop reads CASSLVVGRVEKLFF. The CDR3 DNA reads TGTGCCAGCAGCTTAGTCGTGGGCCGTGTTGAAAAACTGTTTTTT.

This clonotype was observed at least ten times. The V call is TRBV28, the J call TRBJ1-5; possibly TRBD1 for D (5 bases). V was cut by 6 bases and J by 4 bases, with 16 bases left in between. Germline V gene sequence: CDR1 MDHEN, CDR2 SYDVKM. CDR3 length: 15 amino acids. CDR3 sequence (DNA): TGTGCCAGCAGCGGCCGGGGGGACTCGAATCAGCCCCAGCATTTT. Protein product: CASSGRGDSNQPQHF. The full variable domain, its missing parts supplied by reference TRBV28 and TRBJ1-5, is DVKVTQSSRYLVKRTGEKVFLECVQDMDHENMFWYRQDPGLGLRLIYFSYDVKMKEKGDIPEGYSVSREKKERFSLILESASTNQTSMYLCASSGRGDSNQPQHFGDGTRLSIL.